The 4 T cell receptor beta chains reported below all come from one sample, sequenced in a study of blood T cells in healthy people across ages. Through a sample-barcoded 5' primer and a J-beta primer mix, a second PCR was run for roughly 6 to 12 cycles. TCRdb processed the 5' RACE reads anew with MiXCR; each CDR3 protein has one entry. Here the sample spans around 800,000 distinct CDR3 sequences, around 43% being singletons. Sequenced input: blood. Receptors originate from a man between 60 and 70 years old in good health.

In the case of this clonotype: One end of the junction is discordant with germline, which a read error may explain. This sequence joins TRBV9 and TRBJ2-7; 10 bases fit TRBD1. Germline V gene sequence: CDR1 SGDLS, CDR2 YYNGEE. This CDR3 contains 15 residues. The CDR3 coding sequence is TGTGCCAGCAGCGTTGGGGGGACAGGGGCCTACAAGCAGTACTTC. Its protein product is CASSVGGTGAYKQYF.

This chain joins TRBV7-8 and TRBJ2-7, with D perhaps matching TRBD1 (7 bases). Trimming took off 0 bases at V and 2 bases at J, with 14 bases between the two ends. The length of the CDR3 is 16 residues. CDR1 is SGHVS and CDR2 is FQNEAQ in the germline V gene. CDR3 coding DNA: TGTGCCAGCAGCTTAGCCGCGGGACAGACTCCCTACGAGCAGTACTTC. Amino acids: CASSLAAGQTPYEQYF. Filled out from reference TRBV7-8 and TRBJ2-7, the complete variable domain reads GAGVSQSPRYKVAKRGQDVALRCDPISGHVSLFWYQQALGQGPEFLTYFQNEAQLDKSGLPSDRFFAERPEGSVSTLKIQRTQQEDSAVYLCASSLAAGQTPYEQYFGPGTRLTVT.

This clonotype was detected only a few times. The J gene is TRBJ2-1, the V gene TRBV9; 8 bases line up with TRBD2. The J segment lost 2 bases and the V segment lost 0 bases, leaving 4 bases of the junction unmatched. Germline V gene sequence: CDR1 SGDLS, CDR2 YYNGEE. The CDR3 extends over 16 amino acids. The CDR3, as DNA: TGTGCCAGCAGCGTAGACGGCGGGGGGCCCTACAATGAGCAGTTCTTC. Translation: CASSVDGGGPYNEQFF.

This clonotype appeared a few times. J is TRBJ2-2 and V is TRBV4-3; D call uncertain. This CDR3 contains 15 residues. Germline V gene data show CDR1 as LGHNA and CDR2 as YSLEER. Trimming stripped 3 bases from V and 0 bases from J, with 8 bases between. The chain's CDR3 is CASSQSRANTGELFF. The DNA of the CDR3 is TGCGCCAGCAGCCAGAGCCGGGCGAACACCGGGGAGCTGTTTTTT.